A selection of T cell receptor beta chains follows, all from one sample in a study of cytomegalovirus exposure and HLA in healthy donors. The table came from immunoSEQ multiplex PCR; TCRdb's copy has only in-frame clones and leaves some out. The data contain roughly 130,000 clones, 6.5% to 9.5% of them singletons. The specimen sequenced was PBMCs. These receptor sequences come from a man aged 35 to 55 in good health and CMV-seronegative. CDR3s leave out the opening cysteine and the closing phenylalanine or tryptophan.

cdr3_length,j_call,v_call,cdr3_aa
12,TRBJ1-5,TRBV5-6,ASSLGGMNQPQH
12,TRBJ2-7,TRBV5-6,ASSRGQGEYEQY
12,TRBJ1-1,TRBV21-1,ASSNRRGGDEAF
13,TRBJ1-3,TRBV5-1,ASSPPTGDGNTIY
12,TRBJ2-2,TRBV5-1,ASSPRQGMGELF
12,TRBJ2-7,TRBV5-1,ASSLDRPPHDQY
12,TRBJ2-5,TRBV5-1,ASRSSGGAETQY
13,TRBJ2-5,TRBV11-3,ASSLGGLASETQY
11,TRBJ1-1,TRBV11-3,ASSTTGNTEAF
16,TRBJ1-6,TRBV5-1,ASSFGPGGTDDNSPLH
14,TRBJ1-4,TRBV5-1,ASSLGQVATNEKLF
11,TRBJ2-7,TRBV4-3,ASSETTNYEQY
12,TRBJ2-1,TRBV2,ASAAGRLNNEQF
11,TRBJ2-7,TRBV19,ASNYGQGYEQY
13,TRBJ1-5,TRBV6-6,ASRPAGGSNQPQH
11,TRBJ1-1,TRBV29-1,STLQRGNTEAF
15,TRBJ1-1,TRBV2,ASSLTGGGRKDTEAF
13,TRBJ2-7,TRBV7-2,ASSLASGGSYEQY
12,TRBJ2-5,TRBV11-3,ASSLGGGSETQY
14,TRBJ2-1,TRBV5-1,ASTIEGTGGWNEQF
12,TRBJ2-2,TRBV5-6,ASSLERGAGELF
12,TRBJ1-2,TRBV6-6,ASSYADRIGGYT
14,TRBJ1-3,TRBV9,ASSVALLSSGNTIY
12,TRBJ2-7,TRBV9,ASSSPTGPYEQY
15,TRBJ2-2,TRBV2,ASSVRGGGVNTGELF
11,TRBJ1-2,TRBV6-6,ASRAGGDYGYT
12,TRBJ2-7,TRBV2,ASSDRTQRGEQY
15,TRBJ2-3,TRBV4-2,ASSQDWTSGYTDTQY
14,TRBJ2-7,TRBV4-3,ASSQLAGQGSYEQY
11,TRBJ2-2,TRBV2,ASRTENTGELF
14,TRBJ1-1,TRBV5-4,ASSPGSGLQGTEAF
12,TRBJ1-1,TRBV30,AWSQDRVVTEAF
13,TRBJ2-7,TRBV7-2,ASSFGGRGNYEQY
13,TRBJ2-1,TRBV5-5,ASSLEGQPTNEQF
10,TRBJ1-2,TRBV4-1,ASSPGGYGYT
11,TRBJ1-2,TRBV7-2,ASRQTGMGGYT
13,TRBJ2-3,TRBV5-1,ASSLAGGPTDTQY
12,TRBJ2-7,TRBV2,ASSTQGGDYEQY